The next 32 T cell receptor beta chains were all read from a single sample in a study of T cell repertoires in cytomegalovirus infection. MiXCR, run by TCRdb on the reads, gives a single entry per CDR3 protein. The sample includes some 590,000 distinct CDR3 sequences, just under 40% seen only once; the top ten take around 50%. No antigens are known for them. This sample comprised cultured PBMCs, obtained from culture after CMV antigen stimulation. The origin of the receptors is a human donor in good health (CMV status not recorded). Some clones in this sample may be carry-over from other donors' samples.

The gene calls are TRBV4-1 and TRBJ2-1, with 10 bases fitting TRBD2. J gave up 7 bases and V 8 bases, and 5 bases lay outside the gene matches. Germline V gives CDR1 MGHRA, CDR2 YSYEKL. CDR3 length equals 13 residues. The CDR3 coding sequence is TGCGCCAGCCGGGCTAGCGGGAGTAATGAGCAGTTCTTC. Encoded protein: CASRASGSNEQFF.

CDR3 residues: CASSRAPTGANVLTF. The CDR3 nucleotides are TGTGCCAGCAGTAGGGCACCCACTGGGGCCAACGTCCTGACTTTC. This sequence joins TRBV7-6 and TRBJ2-6; no reliable D call. CDR3 size: 15 residues. Trimming removed 6 bases at V and 2 bases at J, with 11 bases between. Looked up from germline, CDR1 is SGHVS and CDR2 is FNYEAQ.

The chain carries TRBV19 and TRBJ2-7, with no clear D. V dropped 0 bases and J dropped 2 bases, with 11 bases sitting between them. The germline V gene has CDR1 LNHDA and CDR2 SQIVND (reference sequence). CDR3 size: 15 residues. The CDR3 coding sequence is TGTGCCAGTAGTATAGATTGGGCAGGCGCCTACGAGCAGTACTTC. Translating it yields CASSIDWAGAYEQYF. The whole variable domain, filled in from reference TRBV19 and TRBJ2-7, reads DGGITQSPKYLFRKEGQNVTLSCEQNLNHDAMYWYRQDPGQGLRLIYYSQIVNDFQKGDIAEGYSVSREKKESFPLTVTSAQKNPTAFYLCASSIDWAGAYEQYFGPGTRLTVT.

This clonotype turned up a few times. The V call is TRBV19, the J call TRBJ2-4; D may be TRBD1 (5 bases). This CDR3 is 14 amino acids long. In germline, CDR1 is LNHDA, CDR2 SQIVND (reference sequence). V was cut by 3 bases and J by 6 bases, with 12 bases left in between. The CDR3 loop is CASSIQGLGNIQYF. CDR3 DNA sequence: TGTGCCAGTAGTATTCAGGGTCTGGGAAACATTCAGTACTTC.

Only a few counts were recorded for this clonotype. The V gene is TRBV29-1, the J gene TRBJ2-3; TRBD1 matches 8 bases. The CDR3 is 14 amino acids. V gave up 7 bases and J gave up 5 bases; unmatched junction bases: 11. CDR1 is SQVTM, CDR2 ANQGSEA, per germline. Here the CDR3 DNA reads TGCAGCGCCACGGACCAGGGGGCGGGAGATACGCAGTATTTT. Translating it yields CSATDQGAGDTQYF.

The chain combines TRBV7-9 with TRBJ2-7; D is unresolved. This CDR3 is built from 12 residues. V was cut by 3 bases and J by 6 bases, with 9 bases left in between. Germline CDR1 and CDR2: SEHNR and FQNEAQ (reference sequence). DNA for the CDR3: TGTGCCAGCAGCTTTTCCCCGGGCGAGCAGTACTTC. This gives the protein CASSFSPGEQYF.

The J gene is TRBJ1-6, the V gene TRBV5-1, with D hard to call. Germline CDR1 reads SGHRS; CDR2 reads YFSETQ. Trimming removed 0 bases at V and 8 bases at J, with 9 bases between. This CDR3 is 14 amino acids long. The chain's CDR3 is CASSLGQEDSPLHF. CDR3 sequence (DNA): TGCGCCAGCAGCTTGGGACAAGAAGATTCACCCCTCCACTTT. Supplemented by reference TRBV5-1 and TRBJ1-6, the full variable domain reads KAGVTQTPRYLIKTRGQQVTLSCSPISGHRSVSWYQQTPGQGLQFLFEYFSETQRNKGNFPGRFSGRQFSNSRSEMNVSTLELGDSALYLCASSLGQEDSPLHFGNGTRLTVT.

This clonotype was counted only a few times. This chain links TRBV7-8 with TRBJ2-7, with TRBD1 matching over 7 bases. The CDR3 is 15 residues long. The germline gives CDR1 SGHVS, CDR2 FQNEAQ. The J segment lost 2 bases and the V segment lost 5 bases, leaving 9 bases of the junction unmatched. The CDR3: CASSQIQGVTYEQYF. Here the CDR3 DNA reads TGTGCCAGCAGCCAGATCCAGGGGGTCACCTACGAGCAGTACTTC.

This clonotype showed up many times. This chain uses TRBV7-2 with TRBJ2-1; D gene uncertain. The CDR3 has 12 residues. The ends were cut back, 1 base at V and 7 bases at J, with 5 bases in the middle. Germline V gives CDR1 SGHTA, CDR2 FQGNSA. The chain's CDR3 is CASSLEVNEQFF. DNA of the CDR3: TGTGCCAGCAGCTTAGAGGTTAATGAGCAGTTCTTC.

CDR3 residues: CASSYSGRGYEQYF. In DNA form, the CDR3 reads TGTGCCAGCAGTTACTCTGGCAGGGGCTACGAGCAGTACTTC. The chain combines TRBV6-6 with TRBJ2-7; tentative D call: TRBD1 (6 bases). The germline CDR1 and CDR2 sequences are MNHNY and SVGAGI (reference sequence). Deletions cut 0 bases from V and 3 bases from J, with 9 bases between. This CDR3 spans 14 amino acids.

The chain uses TRBV27 and TRBJ2-3; D assignment may be TRBD1 or TRBD2 (7 bases each). Trimming removed 6 bases from V and 2 bases from J, with 15 bases in between. The CDR3 sequence is 15 residues long. In germline, CDR1 is MNHEY, CDR2 SMNVEV (reference sequence). CDR3 coding DNA: TGTGCCAGCAGGGGAGGGGGCGCCTACACAGATACGCAGTATTTT. Protein: CASRGGGAYTDTQYF.

Written as DNA, the CDR3 is TGTGCCAGCAGTTACGGTGTAGGCAATGAGCAGTTCTTC. The encoded protein is CASSYGVGNEQFF. The V call is TRBV6-6, the J call TRBJ2-1; D not certain. CDR1 MNHNY and CDR2 SVGAGI come from the germline V gene (reference sequence). Trimming removed 2 bases at V and 6 bases at J, with 8 bases between. The CDR3 runs to 13 residues.

This clonotype was counted a few times. The V and J genes are TRBV7-2 and TRBJ2-3; D is unresolved. Deletions cut 4 bases from V and 2 bases from J, with 7 bases between. Germline-derived CDR1 and CDR2 are SGHTA and FQGNSA. CDR3 length: 13 residues. The CDR3 region is CASSSTPTDTQYF. CDR3 coding DNA: TGTGCCAGCAGCTCCACTCCCACAGATACGCAGTATTTT. Full variable domain (rest looked up from reference TRBV7-2 and TRBJ2-3): GAGVSQSPSNKVTEKGKDVELRCDPISGHTALYWYRQSLGQGLEFLIYFQGNSAPDKSGLPSDRFSAERTGGSVSTLTIQRTQQEDSAVYLCASSSTPTDTQYFGPGTRLTVL.

This clonotype came up a few times. The chain links TRBV7-2 to TRBJ2-5; 7 nucleotides line up with TRBD1. The V gene's germline CDR1 is SGHTA and CDR2 FQGNSA. Unmatched junction bases numbered 7, after V lost 4 bases and J lost 5 bases. The CDR3 is made up of 14 amino acids. CDR3 sequence (DNA): TGTGCCAGCAGCTCCAGACAGGGAGAGGAGACCCAGTACTTC. This sequence encodes CASSSRQGEETQYF.

The rearrangement uses TRBV4-2 and TRBJ2-2; D ambiguous. Germline V gene lookup returns CDR1 LGHNA and CDR2 YNFKEQ. The germline V and J ends were trimmed by 1 base and 6 bases, with 9 bases remaining between them. The CDR3 length is 14 residues. The CDR3: CASSQAPPPGELFF. The CDR3 nucleotides read TGTGCCAGCAGCCAAGCACCGCCCCCCGGGGAGCTGTTTTTT.

This clonotype was detected a few times. J is TRBJ2-7 and V is TRBV7-2; 7 bases line up with TRBD1. The V and J ends lost 4 bases and 0 bases, in that order; junction bases with no gene match: 3. CDR3 size: 14 residues. Germline CDR1 SGHTA, CDR2 FQGNSA. The CDR3 nucleotides read TGTGCCAGCAGCTGGGACAGCCACTCCTACGAGCAGTACTTC. The encoded protein is CASSWDSHSYEQYF.

This clonotype was seen a few times. V and J are TRBV6-1 and TRBJ2-7; TRBD2 is a possible D gene (6 bases). Trimming took 8 bases from V and 6 from J, leaving 20 bases between them. This CDR3 has 14 residues. Germline V gives CDR1 MNHNS, CDR2 SASEGT. CDR3 loop: CASGLILLGGEQYF. DNA for the CDR3: TGTGCCAGCGGACTAATACTGCTAGGCGGCGAGCAGTACTTC.

This clonotype came up a few times. This rearrangement joins TRBV7-2 to TRBJ2-7, with TRBD2 identical over 16 bases. V trimming: 4 bases; J trimming: 2 bases; junction bases outside the gene matches: 11. The CDR3 is 19 residues long. CDR1 and CDR2 (germline): SGHTA, FQGNSA. As DNA, the CDR3 is TGTGCCAGCAGCTGGATCACCGGGACTAGCGGGGGGGCCCCCTACGAGCAGTACTTC. It translates to CASSWITGTSGGAPYEQYF.

V and J are TRBV12-3 or TRBV12-4 and TRBJ2-5, with D possibly TRBD2 on 7 matching bases. V lost 4 bases, J lost 2 bases, and 14 bases lay in between. This CDR3 spans 15 amino acids. The CDR3 nucleotides read TGTGCCAGCAGTTACCGGGGGGCGGGTCAAGAGACCCAGTACTTC. This sequence encodes CASSYRGAGQETQYF.

The gene calls are TRBV29-1 and TRBJ2-3; 10 nucleotides match TRBD2. CDR1 and CDR2 from the germline V gene are SQVTM and ANQGSEA. The CDR3 length is 18 residues. V shed 3 bases and J 4 bases; nucleotides not matched to a gene: 16. CDR3 protein: CSVEWVAGGPGPADTQYF. For the CDR3, the DNA is TGCAGCGTTGAGTGGGTAGCGGGGGGCCCCGGGCCCGCAGATACGCAGTATTTT.

A few counts support this clonotype. The V gene is TRBV12-5, the J gene TRBJ2-3; TRBD2 matches at 7 bases. There are 19 residues in the CDR3. J gave up 2 bases and V 7 bases, and 21 bases lay outside the gene matches. Germline lookup yields CDR1 LGHNT and CDR2 FRNRAP. Here the CDR3 reads CASALWGGGRGLYTDTQYF. Written as DNA, the CDR3 is TGTGCTAGTGCCCTTTGGGGAGGCGGGAGAGGACTATACACAGATACGCAGTATTTT.

This rearrangement joins TRBV6-2 or TRBV6-3 to TRBJ2-3; no clear D. Germline V gives CDR1 MNHEY, CDR2 SVGEGT. Trimming left V 2 bases short and J 1 base short, with 10 bases between. This CDR3 has 15 residues. CDR3 residues: CASSYHTAGTDTQYF. The DNA for the CDR3 is TGTGCCAGCAGTTACCATACAGCCGGCACAGATACGCAGTATTTT.

This clonotype was counted ten times or more. The CDR3 bases are TGTGCCAGCAGCTTAGAAGCAGGGGGCGCCGGAGGCTACACCTTC. Residues: CASSLEAGGAGGYTF. The chain combines TRBV7-2 with TRBJ1-2; 8 bases map to TRBD1. There are 15 residues in the CDR3. CDR1 SGHTA and CDR2 FQGNSA come from the germline V gene. V gave up 1 base and J gave up 8 bases; unmatched junction bases: 9.

The genes are TRBV7-9 and TRBJ2-3, with 8 bases fitting TRBD2. J gave up 3 bases and V 6 bases, and 11 bases lay outside the gene matches. The length of the CDR3 is 16 residues. Germline CDR1 SEHNR, CDR2 FQNEAQ (reference sequence). The CDR3 spells CASSHPPSGRTDTQYF. The DNA of the CDR3 is TGTGCCAGCAGTCACCCCCCGAGCGGGAGAACAGATACGCAGTATTTT. Full variable domain (missing parts from reference TRBV7-9 and TRBJ2-3): DTGVSQNPRHKITKRGQNVTFRCDPISEHNRLYWYRQTLGQGPEFLTYFQNEAQLEKSRLLSDRFSAERPKGSFSTLEIQRTEQGDSAMYLCASSHPPSGRTDTQYFGPGTRLTVL.

This clonotype was observed a handful of times. This chain connects TRBV12-3 or TRBV12-4 to TRBJ2-7; 14 bases match TRBD2. The J segment lost 6 bases and the V segment lost 6 bases, leaving 7 bases of the junction unmatched. The CDR3 length is 15 residues. CDR3 region: CASSSGTSGSGEQYF. CDR3 nucleotides: TGTGCCAGCAGCTCCGGGACTAGCGGGAGTGGCGAGCAGTACTTC.

There are a few counts of this clonotype. The gene calls are TRBV28 and TRBJ1-1, with D possibly being TRBD1 (5 bases). V was trimmed by 6 bases and J by 5 bases, leaving 13 bases between them. Germline values: CDR1 MDHEN, CDR2 SYDVKM. The CDR3 runs 13 residues. The CDR3 loop is CASSLDGQTEAFF. CDR3 in DNA: TGTGCCAGCAGCTTAGATGGACAAACTGAAGCTTTCTTT.

The V and J genes are TRBV14 and TRBJ1-1; tentatively, D is TRBD1 (5 bases). The germline V gene has CDR1 SGHDN and CDR2 FVKESK. V was cut by 4 bases and J by 7 bases, with 13 bases left in between. The CDR3 runs to 13 residues. The CDR3 loop is CASSRGFRDEAFF. The DNA of the CDR3 is TGTGCCAGCAGCCGGGGGTTCCGGGATGAAGCTTTCTTT.

The V and J genes are TRBV20-1 and TRBJ2-3; 9 bases are shared with TRBD2. V trimming: 5 bases; J trimming: 0 bases; junction bases outside the gene matches: 9. The length of the CDR3 is 16 residues. Germline CDR1 is DFQATT and CDR2 is SNEGSKA (reference sequence). CDR3 sequence reads: CSAEAPTSGSTDTQYF. CDR3 sequence (DNA): TGCAGTGCTGAGGCCCCGACTAGCGGTAGCACAGATACGCAGTATTTT.

This clonotype was seen a single time. The J gene is TRBJ2-1, the V gene TRBV6-2 or TRBV6-3; D not resolved. Germline V gene data show CDR1 as MNHEY and CDR2 as SVGEGT. The CDR3 is 15 amino acids. Trimming removed 8 bases at V and 9 bases at J, with 23 bases between. The CDR3 loop reads CASSRTPLSIGEQFF. The CDR3 DNA is TGTGCCAGCTCCCGCACGCCCCTCTCAATCGGTGAGCAGTTCTTC.

The chain combines TRBV6-2 or TRBV6-3 with TRBJ2-5; 10 positions match TRBD1. Trimming removed 5 bases from V and 3 bases from J; junction bases left unmatched: 6. This CDR3 spans 15 amino acids. Germline values: CDR1 MNHEY, CDR2 SVGEGT. CDR3 region: CASSVRTGGKETQYF. The CDR3, as DNA: TGTGCCAGCAGTGTCCGGACAGGGGGAAAAGAGACCCAGTACTTC.

This clonotype was counted only a few times. The V call is TRBV7-9, the J call TRBJ2-7; D unresolved. Germline CDR1 and CDR2: SEHNR and FQNEAQ (reference sequence). The germline V and J ends were trimmed by 2 bases and 1 base, with 6 bases remaining between them. The length of the CDR3 is 13 residues. The CDR3 bases are TGTGCCAGCAGCTTAAAGAATTCCTACGAGCAGTACTTC. Its protein product is CASSLKNSYEQYF.

In its sample, this clonotype was seen many times. The V call is TRBV7-8, the J call TRBJ2-5, with 7 bases aligning to TRBD1. The germline V gene encodes CDR1 SGHVS and CDR2 FQNEAQ. The length of the CDR3 is 15 residues. The J segment lost 2 bases and the V segment lost 3 bases, leaving 6 bases of the junction unmatched. DNA for the CDR3: TGTGCCAGCAGCTTTGGGACAGTTTCACAAGAGACCCAGTACTTC. Translation: CASSFGTVSQETQYF.